This T cell receptor beta chain was documented in a study of shared clonotypes between healthy human individuals. General observations from the study: When compared with the clonotypes that were shared by all four sorted-subset donors, the non-shared clonotypes turned out to have lower generation probabilities.

As for this clone: No antigen is known for it.

Libraries were prepared by immunoSEQ multiplex PCR; TCRdb keeps only in-frame clonotypes and omits some of them. The sample lists some 2,500,000 clones; approximately 90% were seen once. Germline CDR1 KGHSH, CDR2 LQKENI. Trimming pared 3 bases from V and 5 bases from J, leaving 8 bases between. There are 13 residues in the CDR3. Nashville, Tennessee was home to all donors, who were Caucasian adults. The chain couples TRBV18 to TRBJ1-5; D is undetermined. Sequenced: naive CD4+ T cells from PBMCs. Subset meaning: CD45RA+ positively selected. This receptor was taken from a man aged 18 to 29 in good health. Some clones in this sample may be carry-over from other donors' samples. The DNA of the CDR3 is TGTGCCAGCTCACCCGACACGTATCAGCCCCAGCATTTT. This translates into CASSPDTYQPQHF.